The 3 T cell receptor beta chains given below trace back to one sample, sequenced in a study of T cells in tumors after PD-1 blockade. Time point denoted: second of two post-therapy site-matched biopsies about two months apart. The data were produced by immunoSEQ multiplex PCR, yet TCRdb's version contains in-frame clones alone and is incomplete. The sample lists some 8,200 clones, approximately 62% seen once, with roughly 12% in the top ten. The sample in question was tumor tissue, obtained after anti-PD-1 treatment. These receptors all stem from a human donor with basal cell carcinoma.

The rearrangement links TRBV4-1 to TRBJ2-1; the match to TRBD1 covers 7 bases. Germline V gene lookup returns CDR1 MGHRA and CDR2 YSYEKL. After removal of 5 bases from V and 6 bases from J, the junction contained 16 bases not matched to a gene. The length of the CDR3 is 17 residues. This CDR3 reads CASSGAVQTGKGNEQFF. The CDR3 DNA reads as TGCGCCAGCAGCGGGGCAGTCCAGACAGGGAAGGGCAATGAGCAGTTCTTC.

The rearrangement joins TRBV20-1 to TRBJ2-7; D gene unclear. V lost 2 bases to trimming and J lost 4 bases, with 6 bases between them. The CDR3 consists of 11 residues. Germline V gene data show CDR1 as DFQATT and CDR2 as SNEGSKA (reference sequence). The CDR3 sequence: CSARHNYEQYF. For the CDR3, the DNA is TGCAGTGCTAGACACAATTACGAGCAGTACTTC.

V gene TRBV7-2 combines with J gene TRBJ1-1; maybe TRBD1 (6 bases). The ends were cut back, 6 bases at V and 0 bases at J, with 17 bases in the middle. Germline V gene lookup returns CDR1 SGHTA and CDR2 FQGNSA. The CDR3 has 16 residues. This CDR3 reads CASSRLGRGVNTEAFF. The CDR3, as DNA: TGTGCCAGCAGTCGACTCGGCAGGGGAGTGAACACTGAAGCTTTCTTT.